This T cell receptor beta chain was recorded in a study of cytomegalovirus exposure and HLA in healthy donors. It was with 60 Vbeta and 13 Jbeta primers that the PCR ran. TCRdb keeps only in-frame clones here, not all; method: immunoSEQ multiplex PCR. Of some 150,000 clones listed, about four fifths were seen once; the top ten hold roughly 7.7%. Germline V lookup: CDR1 SSHAT, CDR2 FNYEAQ (reference sequence). The V end was cut by 5 bases, the J end by 3 bases, with 7 bases between. The CDR3 contains 13 residues. Study-level results: Exclusion as indistinguishable affected some V segments, including TRBV6-2 and TRBV6-3. Beyond CMV serostatus, there was no information to go on about immune exposure. V- and J-gene trimming in TCR beta was tied to a missense DCLRE1C variant by an analysis performed later.

Concerning this clone: Its antigen remains unknown.

The chain joins TRBV7-7 to TRBJ2-2; no definite D call. Sequenced material: PBMCs. The sequence came from a man younger than 40 in good health and CMV-seropositive. The CDR3 DNA reads TGTGCCAGCAGCACAGCCCACACCGGGGAGCTGTTTTTT. Its protein is CASSTAHTGELFF.